The clone carrying this T cell receptor beta chain was counted once. As yet, its antigen is unknown. This CDR3 fails to terminate in the conserved phenylalanine or tryptophan, so it likely reflects a read error. The data belong to a study of spatial heterogeneity in lung cancer. Study-level background: Raw-read counts averaged over ten per unique TCR and UMI combination.

Germline assignment: CDR1 SQVTM and CDR2 ANQGSEA. This CDR3 region has 16 residues. TCRdb ran MiXCR on the 5' RACE reads and lists one entry per CDR3 protein. In the table there are a few thousand distinct CDR3 sequences, around 19% of which are singletons. This sample's time point: sample taken at primary tumor resection. Without sorting, whole RNA was sequenced from tumor, nontumor lung or frozen PBMC. Study-wide results and caveats: Among blood samples, ubiquitous expanded tumor TCRs appeared more at resection than at follow-up.

The clonotype originates from a male donor with early-stage non-small cell lung cancer. The material sequenced was PBMCs, taken at surgery. The rearrangement joins TRBV29-1 to TRBJ2-3, with a tentative D call TRBD2 (6 bases). The CDR3 DNA follows: TGCAGCGTGGAAGATCCGCAGGGACTCGACACAGATACGCAGTATTCT. It specifies CSVEDPQGLDTDTQYS.